The 11 T cell receptor beta chains given below trace back to one sample, sequenced in a study of T-cell reconstitution after alpha-beta-depleted transplantation in children. The TCRbeta library was prepared with unique molecular identifiers. TCRdb re-called the PCR reads with MiXCR, one entry per CDR3 protein. The data contain around 380,000 distinct CDR3 sequences, around 9.9% of them singletons. The specimen was PBMCs from the stem cell graft donor, collected from the stem cell graft. Receptors were obtained from a human donor who donated a stem cell graft to a child with acute myeloid leukemia.

This clonotype was detected ten times or more. The CDR3, as DNA: TGTGCCAGCAGCTTAGTTTCGGGGGAGACCCAGTACTTC. Protein product: CASSLVSGETQYF. The chain carries TRBV7-6 and TRBJ2-5; D may be TRBD2 (5 bases). CDR1 and CDR2 from the germline V gene are SGHVS and FNYEAQ. This CDR3 region has 13 residues. Trimming removed 1 base from V and 5 bases from J, with 8 bases in between.

V is TRBV5-1 and J is TRBJ2-3; D remains ambiguous. This CDR3 contains 15 residues. The V gene lost 0 bases and the J gene lost 3 bases, with 11 bases spanning the gap. In germline, CDR1 is SGHRS, CDR2 YFSETQ. The CDR3 loop is CASSLVISDTDTQYF. CDR3 coding DNA: TGCGCCAGCAGCTTGGTTATTTCGGATACAGATACGCAGTATTTT.

The CDR3 bases are TGCAGTGCTCCCGTAGCGGGAGGGCCGCGAGAGACCCAGTACTTC. This translates into CSAPVAGGPRETQYF. The V gene is TRBV20-1, the J gene TRBJ2-5; 11 nucleotides line up with TRBD2. Germline V gene sequence: CDR1 DFQATT, CDR2 SNEGSKA (reference sequence). The junction had 9 bases not matched to a gene; V was cut back by 5 bases and J by 4 bases. CDR3 size: 15 residues.

This chain links TRBV20-1 with TRBJ2-5, with 7 bases lining up with TRBD2. J gave up 3 bases and V 6 bases, and 10 bases lay outside the gene matches. Germline V gene sequence: CDR1 DFQATT, CDR2 SNEGSKA (reference sequence). The CDR3 loop spans 14 amino acids. In DNA, the CDR3 is TGCAGTGCGCTGAACTGGGAGGGAGAAGAGACCCAGTACTTC. Protein: CSALNWEGEETQYF.

The V call is TRBV25-1, the J call TRBJ2-5, with 7 bases identical to TRBD1. The CDR3 is 15 amino acids. V dropped 1 base and J dropped 3; count of bases not matched to a gene: 5. Germline CDR1 MGHDK, CDR2 SYGVNS. CDR3 DNA sequence: TGTGCCAGCAGTGAATGGGGGACAGAGGAAGAGACCCAGTACTTC. It encodes CASSEWGTEEETQYF.

The J gene is TRBJ1-5, the V gene TRBV7-3, with a possible D match to TRBD1 (5 bases). CDR3 length equals 16 residues. The V gene lost 3 bases and the J gene lost 3 bases, with 15 bases spanning the gap. Per germline, CDR1 SGHTA and CDR2 FQGTGA. The CDR3 DNA reads as TGTGCCAGCAGCTTCTTGGGGCAGGGCTTCAATCAGCCCCAGCATTTT. Amino acid sequence: CASSFLGQGFNQPQHF. The full variable domain, its missing parts supplied by reference TRBV7-3 and TRBJ1-5, is GAGVSQTPSNKVTEKGKYVELRCDPISGHTALYWYRQSLGQGPEFLIYFQGTGAADDSGLPNDRFFAVRPEGSVSTLKIQRTERGDSAVYLCASSFLGQGFNQPQHFGDGTRLSIL.

This clonotype was recorded at least ten times. The chain carries TRBV28 and TRBJ2-3; TRBD1 matches 7 bases. This CDR3 is 17 amino acids long. Germline values: CDR1 MDHEN, CDR2 SYDVKM. Trimming cost V 4 bases and J 1 base; bases outside gene matches: 11. The CDR3 spells CASSSLILQGGTDTQYF. The CDR3 DNA sequence: TGTGCCAGCAGTTCACTTATACTCCAGGGGGGCACAGATACGCAGTATTTT.

The chain employs TRBV5-1 and TRBJ2-1, with D maybe TRBD1 (6 bases). In germline, CDR1 is SGHRS, CDR2 YFSETQ. CDR3 length equals 14 residues. V was pared by 5 bases and J by 5 bases, with 14 bases between. CDR3 nucleotides: TGCGCCAGCAGTCTACAGGGAAAAAACAATGAGCAGTTCTTC. Its protein is CASSLQGKNNEQFF.

At least ten counts were recorded for this clonotype. Here the CDR3 reads CSAPTRGGTDGYTF. The CDR3 nucleotides read TGCAGTGCCCCCACGCGCGGCGGTACGGATGGCTACACCTTC. The chain combines TRBV20-1 with TRBJ1-2; D not certain. The length of the CDR3 is 14 residues. Germline V gives CDR1 DFQATT, CDR2 SNEGSKA (reference sequence). V lost 6 bases and J lost 6, with 20 bases in between.

The chain couples TRBV29-1 to TRBJ2-1; 11 bases agree with TRBD2. Trimming cost V 3 bases and J 4 bases; bases outside gene matches: 5. CDR1 SQVTM and CDR2 ANQGSEA come from the germline V gene. The CDR3 is made up of 15 amino acids. This CDR3 is CSVERLAGTYNEQFF. Written as DNA, the CDR3 is TGCAGCGTTGAGAGACTAGCGGGGACGTACAATGAGCAGTTCTTC.

This clonotype showed up just a few times. The chain recombines TRBV6-2 or TRBV6-3 with TRBJ2-1, with D perhaps matching TRBD2 (6 bases). Looked up from germline, CDR1 is MNHEY and CDR2 is SVGEGT. This CDR3 is 13 amino acids long. The V gene lost 5 bases and the J gene lost 2 bases, with 7 bases spanning the gap. The CDR3 DNA is TGTGCCAGCAGTCAGCGGGCCTACAATGAGCAGTTCTTC. This gives the protein CASSQRAYNEQFF.